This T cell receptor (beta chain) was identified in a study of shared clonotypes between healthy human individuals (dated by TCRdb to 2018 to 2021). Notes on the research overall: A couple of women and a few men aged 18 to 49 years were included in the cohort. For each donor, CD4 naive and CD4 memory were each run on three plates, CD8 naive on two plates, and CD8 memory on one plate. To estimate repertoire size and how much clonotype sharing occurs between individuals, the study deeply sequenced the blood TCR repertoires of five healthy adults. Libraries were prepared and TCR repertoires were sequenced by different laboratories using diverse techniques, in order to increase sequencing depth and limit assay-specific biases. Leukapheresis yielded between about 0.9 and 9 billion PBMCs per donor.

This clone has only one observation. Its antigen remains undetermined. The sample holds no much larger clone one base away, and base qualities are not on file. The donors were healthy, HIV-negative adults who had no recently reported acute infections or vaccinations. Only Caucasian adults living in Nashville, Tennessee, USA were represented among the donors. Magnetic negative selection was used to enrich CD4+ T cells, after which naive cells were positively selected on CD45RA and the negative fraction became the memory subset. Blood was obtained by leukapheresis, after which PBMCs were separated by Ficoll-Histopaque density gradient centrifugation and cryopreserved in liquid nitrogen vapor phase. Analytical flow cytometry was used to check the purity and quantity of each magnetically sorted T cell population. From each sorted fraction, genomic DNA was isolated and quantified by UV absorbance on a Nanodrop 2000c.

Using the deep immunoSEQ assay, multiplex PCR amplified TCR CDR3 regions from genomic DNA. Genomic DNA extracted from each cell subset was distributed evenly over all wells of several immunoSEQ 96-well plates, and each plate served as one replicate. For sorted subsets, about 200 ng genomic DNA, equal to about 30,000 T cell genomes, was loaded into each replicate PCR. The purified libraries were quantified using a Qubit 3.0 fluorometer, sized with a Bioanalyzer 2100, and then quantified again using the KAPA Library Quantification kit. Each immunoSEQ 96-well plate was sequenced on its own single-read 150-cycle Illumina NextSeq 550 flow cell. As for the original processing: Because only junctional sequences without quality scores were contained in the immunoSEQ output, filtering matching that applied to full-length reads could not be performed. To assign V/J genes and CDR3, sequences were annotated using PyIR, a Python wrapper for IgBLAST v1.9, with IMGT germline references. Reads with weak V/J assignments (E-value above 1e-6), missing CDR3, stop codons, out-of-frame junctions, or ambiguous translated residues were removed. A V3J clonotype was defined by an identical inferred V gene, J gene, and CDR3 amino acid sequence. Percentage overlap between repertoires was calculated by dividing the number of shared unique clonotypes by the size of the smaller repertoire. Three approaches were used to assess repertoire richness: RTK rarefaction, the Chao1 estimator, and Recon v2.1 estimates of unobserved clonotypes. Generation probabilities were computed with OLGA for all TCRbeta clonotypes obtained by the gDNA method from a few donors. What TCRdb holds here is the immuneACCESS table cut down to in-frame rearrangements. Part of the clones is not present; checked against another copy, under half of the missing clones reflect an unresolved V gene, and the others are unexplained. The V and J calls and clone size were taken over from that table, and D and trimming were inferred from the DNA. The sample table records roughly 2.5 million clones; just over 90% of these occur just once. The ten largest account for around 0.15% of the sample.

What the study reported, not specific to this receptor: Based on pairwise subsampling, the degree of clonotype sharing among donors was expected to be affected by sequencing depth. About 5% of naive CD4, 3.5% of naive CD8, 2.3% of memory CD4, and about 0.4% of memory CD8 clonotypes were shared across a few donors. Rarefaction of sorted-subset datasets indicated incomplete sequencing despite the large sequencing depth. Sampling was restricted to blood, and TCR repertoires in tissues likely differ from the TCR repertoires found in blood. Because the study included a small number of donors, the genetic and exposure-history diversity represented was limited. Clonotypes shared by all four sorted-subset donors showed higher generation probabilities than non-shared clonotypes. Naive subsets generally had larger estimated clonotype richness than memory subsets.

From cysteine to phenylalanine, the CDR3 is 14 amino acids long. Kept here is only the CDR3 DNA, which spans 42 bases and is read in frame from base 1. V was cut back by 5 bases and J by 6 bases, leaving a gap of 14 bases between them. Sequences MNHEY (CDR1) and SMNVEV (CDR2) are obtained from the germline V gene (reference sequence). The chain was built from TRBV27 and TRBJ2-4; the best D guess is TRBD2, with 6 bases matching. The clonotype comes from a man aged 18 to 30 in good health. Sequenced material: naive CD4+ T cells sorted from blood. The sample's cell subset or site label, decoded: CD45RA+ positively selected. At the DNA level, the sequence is TGTGCCAGCAGTGCATCCGGGACTTCAAACATTCAGTACTTC. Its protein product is CASSASGTSNIQYF.